This TCR beta chain stems from a study of regulatory T cells in long-lasting Graves disease. With iRepertoire HTBI primers and Arm-PCR of CDR3 regions, TCR beta libraries were built. TCRdb reanalysed the multiplex PCR reads using MiXCR and keeps one entry per CDR3 protein. The repertoire holds 700,000 or so distinct CDR3 sequences, around 32% seen once, with about two fifths in the top ten. The time point was: persistent/refractory GD, antithyroid drugs over 5 years with positive TRAb. With RNA extracted from PBMCs as input, the TCR library was made. The CDR3 runs 16 residues. Trimming cost V 5 bases and J 2 bases, with 19 bases left between them.

V and J are TRBV12-3 or TRBV12-4 and TRBJ2-7, with D tentatively TRBD2 (7 bases). This material consisted of peripheral blood mononuclear cells (PBMCs), taken when the disease was refractory, from a patient treated with antithyroid drugs. The source of this sequence is a female donor with Graves disease. CDR3 in amino acids: CASSSRQVAGTYEQYF. CDR3 sequence (DNA): TGTGCCAGCAGTAGTCGACAGGTAGCGGGTACCTACGAGCAGTACTTC.